The 11 T cell receptor beta chains reported below all come from one sample, sequenced in a study of Graves' ophthalmopathy and Graves' hyperthyroidism. Using RNA transcripts, the TCR beta CDR3 regions were amplified. Second-round multiplex PCR came after first-round RT-PCR with HTBI primers. TCRdb re-analysed the multiplex PCR reads in MiXCR, keeping a single row per CDR3 protein. In the table there are roughly 700,000 distinct CDR3 sequences, 35% to 50% of which are singletons. The sample comprised peripheral blood. These receptors were obtained from an adult man with Graves' ophthalmopathy.

The chain employs TRBV7-9 and TRBJ2-7, with D perhaps being TRBD1 or TRBD2 (5 bases each). CDR1 is SEHNR and CDR2 is FQNEAQ in the germline V gene (reference sequence). The V end was cut by 5 bases, the J end by 4 bases, with 24 bases between. This CDR3 region has 17 residues. DNA for the CDR3: TGTGCCAGCAGCCAAGAAGGCCGGACTTCAGGGTGGTACGAGCAGTACTTC. This codes for CASSQEGRTSGWYEQYF.

At least ten counts were recorded for this clonotype. The rearrangement joins TRBV29-1 to TRBJ1-2, with 7 nucleotides matching TRBD1. The CDR3 extends over 15 amino acids. J gave up 1 base and V 3 bases, and 8 bases lay outside the gene matches. The V gene's germline CDR1 is SQVTM and CDR2 ANQGSEA. The CDR3 here is CSVDSSDRSNYGYTF. The CDR3, as DNA: TGCAGCGTTGATTCGTCGGACAGGAGTAACTATGGCTACACCTTC. The full variable domain, in which reference TRBV29-1 and TRBJ1-2 provide the parts outside the CDR3, is SAVISQKPSRDICQRGTSLTIQCQVDSQVTMMFWYRQQPGQSLTLIATANQGSEATYESGFVIDKFPISRPNLTFSTLTVSNMSPEDSSIYLCSVDSSDRSNYGYTFGSGTRLTVV.

V gene TRBV25-1 combines with J gene TRBJ2-2; 11 bases map to TRBD2. The CDR3 runs to 18 residues. The germline V gene encodes CDR1 MGHDK and CDR2 SYGVNS. Losses at the gene ends were 5 bases for V and 4 bases for J; bases not matched to a gene: 12. CDR3 sequence reads: CASSLKASLAGGTGELFF. CDR3 coding DNA: TGTGCCAGCAGTTTGAAGGCATCTCTAGCGGGGGGCACCGGGGAGCTGTTTTTT.

The chain recombines TRBV15 with TRBJ1-2, with D maybe TRBD1 (6 bases). Deletions cut 1 base from V and 7 bases from J, with 10 bases between. Germline CDR1 reads LNHNV; CDR2 reads YYDKDF (reference sequence). There are 13 residues in the CDR3. CDR3 nucleotides: TGTGCCACCAGCAGAGGGACAGACAGTGGCTACACCTTC. This sequence encodes CATSRGTDSGYTF.

This clonotype was detected once. This chain joins TRBV2 and TRBJ2-7, with 9 bases that match TRBD1. CDR1 is SNHLY and CDR2 is FYNNEI in the germline V gene. The CDR3 consists of 16 residues. Trimming at V came to 4 bases and at J to 3 bases, leaving 10 bases not matched to a gene. DNA for the CDR3: TGTGCCAGCAGTGCTGGTAAGGGACAGGGATTCTACGAGCAGTACTTC. It is translated as CASSAGKGQGFYEQYF.

This clonotype turned up a few times. CDR3 region: CSARDISQQWNSPLHF. The CDR3 nucleotides read TGCAGTGCTAGAGACATATCTCAACAGTGGAATTCACCCCTCCACTTT. The rearrangement uses TRBV20-1 and TRBJ1-6; the D is unclear. CDR3 length: 16 amino acids. Germline V gene lookup returns CDR1 DFQATT and CDR2 SNEGSKA (reference sequence). V lost 0 bases and J lost 7, with 16 bases in between.

In its sample, this clonotype was seen a few times. The chain links TRBV7-8 to TRBJ2-2; 8 nucleotides align to TRBD1. CDR1 is SGHVS, CDR2 FQNEAQ, per germline. The CDR3 is 14 residues long. The ends lost 5 bases at V and 5 bases at J; junction bases unmatched: 4. DNA of the CDR3: TGTGCCAGCAGCCGGACAGGGCTTACCGGGGAGCTGTTTTTT. The encoded protein is CASSRTGLTGELFF. Filled out from reference TRBV7-8 and TRBJ2-2, the complete variable domain reads GAGVSQSPRYKVAKRGQDVALRCDPISGHVSLFWYQQALGQGPEFLTYFQNEAQLDKSGLPSDRFFAERPEGSVSTLKIQRTQQEDSAVYLCASSRTGLTGELFFGEGSRLTVL.

This clonotype came up many times. The chain recombines TRBV7-9 with TRBJ2-5; D assignment may be TRBD1 or TRBD2 (5 bases each). Per germline, CDR1 SEHNR and CDR2 FQNEAQ (reference sequence). V was pared by 7 bases and J by 4 bases, with 19 bases between. The CDR3 runs 15 residues. CDR3 loop: CASTHFRGAGETQYF. As DNA, the CDR3 is TGTGCCAGCACCCACTTTAGAGGGGCAGGAGAGACCCAGTACTTC.

This clonotype was seen only a few times. The chain carries TRBV20-1 and TRBJ2-5; a possible D gene is TRBD2 (5 bases). V gave up 0 bases and J gave up 1 base, with 9 bases separating them. CDR3 size: 14 residues. CDR1 and CDR2 (germline): DFQATT, SNEGSKA (reference sequence). CDR3: CSARDPDFQETQYF. CDR3 DNA: TGCAGTGCTAGAGATCCGGACTTCCAAGAGACCCAGTACTTC.

This chain's CDR3 is CSVEGGRRGGPLHF. The CDR3 nucleotides are TGCAGCGTCGAGGGGGGAAGGCGGGGTGGACCCCTCCACTTT. The chain couples TRBV29-1 to TRBJ1-6; D is possibly TRBD1 (6 bases). Trimming took off 6 bases at V and 12 bases at J, with 21 bases between the two ends. The CDR3 sequence is 14 residues long. Germline V gives CDR1 SQVTM, CDR2 ANQGSEA.

The chain joins TRBV2 to TRBJ2-7, with 7 nucleotides matching TRBD2. Per the germline V gene, CDR1 is SNHLY and CDR2 is FYNNEI. The CDR3 runs to 14 residues. V dropped 5 bases and J dropped 3; count of bases not matched to a gene: 7. The CDR3 nucleotides are TGTGCCAGCAGTTACTCTACTAGCGACTACGAGCAGTACTTC. Its translation: CASSYSTSDYEQYF. Full variable domain (rest looked up from reference TRBV2 and TRBJ2-7): EPEVTQTPSHQVTQMGQEVILRCVPISNHLYFYWYRQILGQKVEFLVSFYNNEISEKSEIFDDQFSVERPDGSNFTLKIRSTKLEDSAMYFCASSYSTSDYEQYFGPGTRLTVT.